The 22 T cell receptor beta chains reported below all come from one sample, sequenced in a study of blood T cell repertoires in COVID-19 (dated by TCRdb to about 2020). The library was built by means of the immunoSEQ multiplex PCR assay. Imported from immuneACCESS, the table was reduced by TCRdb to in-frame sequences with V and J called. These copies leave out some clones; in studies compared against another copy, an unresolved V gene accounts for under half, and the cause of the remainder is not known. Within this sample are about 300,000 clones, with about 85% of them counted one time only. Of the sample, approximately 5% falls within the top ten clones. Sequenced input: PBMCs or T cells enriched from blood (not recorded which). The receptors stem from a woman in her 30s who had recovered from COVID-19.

The chain's CDR3 is CASSPLLAGGPYEQYF. The CDR3 DNA follows: TGTGCCAGCAGCCCCCTTTTAGCGGGGGGGCCTTACGAGCAGTACTTC. The J gene is TRBJ2-7, the V gene TRBV6-6; 11 bases agree with TRBD2. There are 16 residues in the CDR3. Germline assignment: CDR1 MNHNY and CDR2 SVGAGI (reference sequence). V trimming: 6 bases; J trimming: 4 bases; junction bases outside the gene matches: 11.

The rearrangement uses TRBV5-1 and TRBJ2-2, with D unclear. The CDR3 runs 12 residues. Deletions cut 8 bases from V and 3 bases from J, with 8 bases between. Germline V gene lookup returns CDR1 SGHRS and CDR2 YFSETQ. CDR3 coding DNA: TGCGCCAGTTCCCGAGACACCGGGGAGCTGTTTTTT. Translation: CASSRDTGELFF.

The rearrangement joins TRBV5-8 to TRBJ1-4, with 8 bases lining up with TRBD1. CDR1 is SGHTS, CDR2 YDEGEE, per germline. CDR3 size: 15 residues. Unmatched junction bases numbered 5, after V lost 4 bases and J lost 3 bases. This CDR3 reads CASSRQGISNEKLFF. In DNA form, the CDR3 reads TGTGCCAGCAGCCGACAGGGGATCTCTAATGAAAAACTGTTTTTT.

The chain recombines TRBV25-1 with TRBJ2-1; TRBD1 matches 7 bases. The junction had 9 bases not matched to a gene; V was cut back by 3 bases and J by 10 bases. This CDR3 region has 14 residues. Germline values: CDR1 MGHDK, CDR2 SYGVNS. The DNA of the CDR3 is TGTGCCAGCAGTGATTCGGACAGGTGGGGCGAGCAGTTCTTC. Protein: CASSDSDRWGEQFF.

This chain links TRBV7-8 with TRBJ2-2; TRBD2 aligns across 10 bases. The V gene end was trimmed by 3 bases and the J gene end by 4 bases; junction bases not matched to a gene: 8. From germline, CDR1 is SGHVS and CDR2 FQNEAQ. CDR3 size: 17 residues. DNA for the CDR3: TGTGCCAGCAGCTTGCTAGCGGGGGCCCGGGGCACCGGGGAGCTGTTTTTT. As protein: CASSLLAGARGTGELFF.

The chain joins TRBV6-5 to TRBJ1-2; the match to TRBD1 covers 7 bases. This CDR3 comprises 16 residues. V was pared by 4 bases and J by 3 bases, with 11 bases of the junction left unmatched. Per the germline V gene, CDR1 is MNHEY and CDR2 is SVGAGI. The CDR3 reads CASSFLPLGQDYGYTF. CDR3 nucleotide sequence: TGTGCCAGCAGTTTCCTGCCGCTCGGACAGGACTATGGCTACACCTTC.

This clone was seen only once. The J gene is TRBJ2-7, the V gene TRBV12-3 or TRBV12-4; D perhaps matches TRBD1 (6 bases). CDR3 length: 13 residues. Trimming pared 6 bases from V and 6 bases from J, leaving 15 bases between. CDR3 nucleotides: TGTGCCAGCAGCCCCCGGGACATCGCCGAGCAGTACTTC. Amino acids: CASSPRDIAEQYF.

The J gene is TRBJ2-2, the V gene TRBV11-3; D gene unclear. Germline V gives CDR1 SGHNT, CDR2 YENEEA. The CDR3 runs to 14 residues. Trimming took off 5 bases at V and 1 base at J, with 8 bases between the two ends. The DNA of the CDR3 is TGTGCCAGCAGCCCCGCCGGGAACACCGGGGAGCTGTTTTTT. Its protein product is CASSPAGNTGELFF.

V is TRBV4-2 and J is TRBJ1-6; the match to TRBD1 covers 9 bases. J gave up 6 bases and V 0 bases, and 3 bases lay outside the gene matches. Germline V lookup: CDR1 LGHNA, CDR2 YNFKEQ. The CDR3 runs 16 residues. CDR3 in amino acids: CASSQDLGQGNSPLHF. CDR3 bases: TGTGCCAGCAGCCAAGATTTGGGACAGGGTAATTCACCCCTCCACTTT.

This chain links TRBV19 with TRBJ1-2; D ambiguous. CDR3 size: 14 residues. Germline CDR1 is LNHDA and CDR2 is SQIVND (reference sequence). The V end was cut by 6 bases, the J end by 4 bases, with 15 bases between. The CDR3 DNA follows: TGTGCCAGTAGCCTTCTGACTCAAGGCTATGGCTACACCTTC. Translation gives CASSLLTQGYGYTF.

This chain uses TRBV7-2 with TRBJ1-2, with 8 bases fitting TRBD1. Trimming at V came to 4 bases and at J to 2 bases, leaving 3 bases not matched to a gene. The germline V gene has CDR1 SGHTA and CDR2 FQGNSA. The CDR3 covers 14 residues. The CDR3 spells CASSYRGANYGYTF. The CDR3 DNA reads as TGTGCCAGCAGCTACAGGGGGGCCAACTATGGCTACACCTTC.

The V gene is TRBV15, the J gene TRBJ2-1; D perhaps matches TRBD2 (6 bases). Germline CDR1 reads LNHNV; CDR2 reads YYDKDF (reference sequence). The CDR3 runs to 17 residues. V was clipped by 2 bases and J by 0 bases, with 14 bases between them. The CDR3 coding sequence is TGTGCCACCAGCAGAACGCCCCGGGGGAGCTCCTACAATGAGCAGTTCTTC. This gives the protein CATSRTPRGSSYNEQFF.

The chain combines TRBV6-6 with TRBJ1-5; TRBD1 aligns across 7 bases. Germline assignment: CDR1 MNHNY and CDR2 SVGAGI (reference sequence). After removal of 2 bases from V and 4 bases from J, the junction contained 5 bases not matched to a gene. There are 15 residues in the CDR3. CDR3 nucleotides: TGTGCCAGCAGTTACACTGGGACAGAAAATCAGCCCCAGCATTTT. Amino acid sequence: CASSYTGTENQPQHF.

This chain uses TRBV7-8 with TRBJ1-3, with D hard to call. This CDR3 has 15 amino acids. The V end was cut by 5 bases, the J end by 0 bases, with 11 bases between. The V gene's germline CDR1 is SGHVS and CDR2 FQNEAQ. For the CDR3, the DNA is TGTGCCAGCAGCACTCGTGTAAGCTCTGGAAACACCATATATTTT. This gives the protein CASSTRVSSGNTIYF.

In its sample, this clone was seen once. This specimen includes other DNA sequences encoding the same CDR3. Here the CDR3 DNA reads TGCGCCAGCAGCTTGGCCAGGGAGACCCAGTACTTC. Its protein product is CASSLARETQYF. The chain couples TRBV5-1 to TRBJ2-5; no clear D gene. V shed 0 bases and J shed 5 bases, with 5 bases lying between them. CDR3 length equals 12 residues. Per the germline V gene, CDR1 is SGHRS and CDR2 is YFSETQ.

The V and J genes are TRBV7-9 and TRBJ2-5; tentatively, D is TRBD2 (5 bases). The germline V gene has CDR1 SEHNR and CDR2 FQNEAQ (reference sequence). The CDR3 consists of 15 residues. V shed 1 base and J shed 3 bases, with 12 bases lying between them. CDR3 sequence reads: CASSLGGLYEETQYF. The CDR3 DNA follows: TGTGCCAGCAGCTTAGGCGGACTTTACGAAGAGACCCAGTACTTC. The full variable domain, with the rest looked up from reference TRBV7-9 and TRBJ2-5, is DTGVSQNPRHKITKRGQNVTFRCDPISEHNRLYWYRQTLGQGPEFLTYFQNEAQLEKSRLLSDRFSAERPKGSFSTLEIQRTEQGDSAMYLCASSLGGLYEETQYFGPGTRLLVL.

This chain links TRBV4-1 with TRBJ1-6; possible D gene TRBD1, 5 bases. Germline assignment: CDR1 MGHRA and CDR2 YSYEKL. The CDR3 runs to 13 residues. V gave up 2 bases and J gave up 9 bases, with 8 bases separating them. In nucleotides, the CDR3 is TGCGCCAGCAGCCAAACGGGGGTTTCACCCCTCCACTTT. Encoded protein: CASSQTGVSPLHF.

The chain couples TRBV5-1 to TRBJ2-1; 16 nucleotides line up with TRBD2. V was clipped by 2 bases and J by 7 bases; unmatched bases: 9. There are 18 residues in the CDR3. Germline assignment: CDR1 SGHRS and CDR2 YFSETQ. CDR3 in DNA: TGCGCCAGCAGCTTCTCCGGGACTAGCGGGGGGGCCCTTAATGAGCAGTTCTTC. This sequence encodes CASSFSGTSGGALNEQFF.

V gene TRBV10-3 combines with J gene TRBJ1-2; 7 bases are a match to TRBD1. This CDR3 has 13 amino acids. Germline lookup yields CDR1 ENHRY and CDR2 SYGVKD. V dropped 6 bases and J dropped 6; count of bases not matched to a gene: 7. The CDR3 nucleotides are TGTGCCATCAGAAAGACAGGGTCGGATGGCTACACCTTC. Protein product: CAIRKTGSDGYTF.

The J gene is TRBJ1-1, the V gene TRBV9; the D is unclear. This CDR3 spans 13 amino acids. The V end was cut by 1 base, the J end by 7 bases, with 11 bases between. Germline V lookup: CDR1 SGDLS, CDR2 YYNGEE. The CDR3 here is CASSVSPVGEAFF. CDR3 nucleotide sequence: TGTGCCAGCAGCGTATCTCCCGTCGGTGAAGCTTTCTTT.

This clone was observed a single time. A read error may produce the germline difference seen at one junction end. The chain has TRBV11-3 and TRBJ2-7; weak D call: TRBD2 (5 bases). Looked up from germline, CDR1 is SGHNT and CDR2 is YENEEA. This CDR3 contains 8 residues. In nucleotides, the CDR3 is TGTGCCAGCAGCTTGGGAGCTTTC. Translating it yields CASSLGAF.

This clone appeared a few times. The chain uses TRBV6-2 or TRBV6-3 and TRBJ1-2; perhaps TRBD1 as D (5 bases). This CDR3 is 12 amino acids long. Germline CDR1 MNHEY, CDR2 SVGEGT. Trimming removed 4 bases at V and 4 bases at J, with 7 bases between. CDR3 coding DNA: TGTGCCAGCAGTTCGGGACTCTATGGCTACACCTTC. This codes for CASSSGLYGYTF.